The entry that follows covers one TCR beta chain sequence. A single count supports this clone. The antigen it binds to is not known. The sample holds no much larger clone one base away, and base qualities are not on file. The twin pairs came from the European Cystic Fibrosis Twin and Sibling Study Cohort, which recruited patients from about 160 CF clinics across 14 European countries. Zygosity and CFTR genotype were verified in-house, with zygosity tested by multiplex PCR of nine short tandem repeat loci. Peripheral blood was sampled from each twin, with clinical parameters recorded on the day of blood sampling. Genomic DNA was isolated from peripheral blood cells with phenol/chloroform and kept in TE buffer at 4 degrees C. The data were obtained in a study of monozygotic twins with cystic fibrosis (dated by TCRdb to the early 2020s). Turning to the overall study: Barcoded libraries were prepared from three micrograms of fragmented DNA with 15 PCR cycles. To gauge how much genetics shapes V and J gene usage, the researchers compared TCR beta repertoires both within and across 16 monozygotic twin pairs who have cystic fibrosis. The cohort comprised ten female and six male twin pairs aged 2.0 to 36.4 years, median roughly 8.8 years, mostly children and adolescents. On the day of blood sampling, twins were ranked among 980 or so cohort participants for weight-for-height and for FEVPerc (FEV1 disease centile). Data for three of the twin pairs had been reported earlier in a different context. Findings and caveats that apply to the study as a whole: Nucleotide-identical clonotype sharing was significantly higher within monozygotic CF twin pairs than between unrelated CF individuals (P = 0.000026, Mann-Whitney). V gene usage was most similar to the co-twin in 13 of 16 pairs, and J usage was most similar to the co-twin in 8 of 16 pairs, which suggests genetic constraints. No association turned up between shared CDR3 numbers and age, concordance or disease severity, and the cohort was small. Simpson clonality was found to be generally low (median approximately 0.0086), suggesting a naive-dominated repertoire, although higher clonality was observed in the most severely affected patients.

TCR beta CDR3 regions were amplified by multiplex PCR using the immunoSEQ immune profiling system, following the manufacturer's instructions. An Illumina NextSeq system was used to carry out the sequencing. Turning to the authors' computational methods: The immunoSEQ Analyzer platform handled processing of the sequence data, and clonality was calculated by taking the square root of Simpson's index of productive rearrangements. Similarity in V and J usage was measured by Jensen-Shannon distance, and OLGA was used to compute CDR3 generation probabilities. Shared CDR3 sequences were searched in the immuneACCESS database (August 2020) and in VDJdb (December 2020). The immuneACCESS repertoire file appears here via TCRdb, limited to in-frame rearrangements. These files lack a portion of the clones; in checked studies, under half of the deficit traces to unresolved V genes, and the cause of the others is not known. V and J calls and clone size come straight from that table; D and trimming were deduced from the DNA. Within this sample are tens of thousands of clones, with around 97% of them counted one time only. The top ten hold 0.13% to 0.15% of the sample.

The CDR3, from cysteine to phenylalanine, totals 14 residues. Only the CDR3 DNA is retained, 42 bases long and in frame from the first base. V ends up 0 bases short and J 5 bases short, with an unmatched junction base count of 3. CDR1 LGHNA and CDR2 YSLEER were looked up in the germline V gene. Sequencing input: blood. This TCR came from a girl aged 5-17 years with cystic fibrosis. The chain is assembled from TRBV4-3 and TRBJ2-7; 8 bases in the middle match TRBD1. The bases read TGCGCCAGCAGCCAAGAAAGCAGGGGGCACGAGCAGTACTTC. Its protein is CASSQESRGHEQYF.